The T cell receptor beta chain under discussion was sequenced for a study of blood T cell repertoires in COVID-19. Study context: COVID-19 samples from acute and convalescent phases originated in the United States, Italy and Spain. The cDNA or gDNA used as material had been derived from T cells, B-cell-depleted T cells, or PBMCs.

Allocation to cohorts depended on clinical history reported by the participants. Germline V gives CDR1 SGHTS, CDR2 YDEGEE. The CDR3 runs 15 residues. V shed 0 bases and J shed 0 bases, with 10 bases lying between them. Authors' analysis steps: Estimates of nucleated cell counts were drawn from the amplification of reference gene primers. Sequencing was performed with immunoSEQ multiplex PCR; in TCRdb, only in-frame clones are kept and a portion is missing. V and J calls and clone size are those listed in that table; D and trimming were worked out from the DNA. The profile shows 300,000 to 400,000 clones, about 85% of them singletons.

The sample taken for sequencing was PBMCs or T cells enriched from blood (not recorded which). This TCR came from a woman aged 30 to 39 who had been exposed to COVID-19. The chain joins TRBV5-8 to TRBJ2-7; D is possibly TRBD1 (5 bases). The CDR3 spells CASSLEGVPSYEQYF. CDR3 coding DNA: TGTGCCAGCAGCTTGGAAGGGGTCCCCTCCTACGAGCAGTACTTC.